The clone carrying this T cell receptor (beta chain) was recorded many times. The antigen is undetermined. The J segment lost 4 bases and the V segment lost 5 bases, leaving 5 bases of the junction unmatched. Germline-derived CDR1 and CDR2 are MGHRA and YSYEKL. The CDR3 contains 14 residues. The investigators amplified TCR beta CDR3 regions from RNA transcripts. HTBI primers drove first-round RT-PCR of the TCR CDR3. TCRdb re-called the multiplex PCR reads through MiXCR, storing one row per CDR3 protein. Among approximately 300,000 distinct CDR3 sequences, approximately 15% were seen once, and the ten largest hold over 45%. The data belong to a study of T cells in Graves' hyperthyroidism and ophthalmopathy. Study results and limitations: The blood repertoire included most of the expanded thyroid clonotypes above 0.001.

This TCR derives from a woman aged 55-70 years with Graves' ophthalmopathy. This sequence joins TRBV4-1 and TRBJ2-5; 9 bases match TRBD2. Specimen: blood. CDR3 region: CASSLEREAETQYF. The CDR3 nucleotides read TGCGCCAGCAGCTTAGAGCGGGAGGCAGAGACCCAGTACTTC.